Listed below are T cell receptor beta chains from one sample, sequenced in a study of beta chain features in type 1 diabetes. Assay: immunoSEQ multiplex PCR; the TCRdb copy retains only in-frame clones and omits some. The sample lists under 200,000 clones, about 8.3% seen once, with 0.45% to 0.6% in the top ten. The sample consisted of central memory CD4+ T cells from blood. All receptors come from a woman in her late teens or twenties with type 1 diabetes. Both conserved end residues are part of each CDR3. The D gene is left open where the match is weak. The size field is filled for only some rows; it gives once, few, many or a size class.

clone_size	v_call	d_call	j_call	cdr3_length	cdr3_nt	cdr3_aa
-	TRBV18	TRBD1	TRBJ1-1	15	TGTGCCAGCTCACCATGGCAGGGGGCGAATACTGAAGCTTTCTTT	CASSPWQGANTEAFF
-	TRBV4-3	TRBD2	TRBJ2-7	18	TGCGCCAGCAGCCCTTCCTGGGGTAGCGGGAGGCCCTCCTACGAGCAGTACTTC	CASSPSWGSGRPSYEQYF
-	TRBV27	TRBD1	TRBJ2-4	14	TGTGCCAGCAGTACCCGGGACAGGGGACGGATTCAGTACTTC	CASSTRDRGRIQYF
few	TRBV11-2	TRBD1	TRBJ1-1	13	TGTGCCAGCAGCGCCGGGACAGACACTGAAGCTTTCTTT	CASSAGTDTEAFF
few	TRBV19	TRBD1	TRBJ1-6	15	TGTGCCAGTACTACCGGGACAGGAATTAATTCACCCCTCCACTTT	CASTTGTGINSPLHF
-	TRBV6-6	-	TRBJ1-2	15	TGTGCCAGCAGTTACTCGACGGGGGGAGGGAACCGCTACACCTTC	CASSYSTGGGNRYTF
few	TRBV6-5	-	TRBJ1-6	14	TGTGCCAGCAGCCAGAGGGTTTATAATTCACCCCTCCACTTT	CASSQRVYNSPLHF
few	TRBV18	TRBD2	TRBJ2-7	15	TGTGCCAGCTCACCGGCCGCGGGGGGCGAGTACGAGCAGTACTTC	CASSPAAGGEYEQYF
-	TRBV27	-	TRBJ1-5	13	TGTGCCAGCAGTGCGGAGGGGCTGGGGCCCCAGCATTTT	CASSAEGLGPQHF
-	TRBV6-5	-	TRBJ1-2	13	TGTGCCAGCAGGCAGCAGGGATTGAGAGGCTACACCTTC	CASRQQGLRGYTF
-	TRBV7-8	TRBD1	TRBJ2-6	17	TGTGCCAGCAGCTTAGGACAGGGGGGAGCTGGGGCCAACGTCCTGACTTTC	CASSLGQGGAGANVLTF
few	TRBV5-6	-	TRBJ2-3	14	TGTGCCAGCAGCTTCGGCGGGAGCACAGATACGCAGTATTTT	CASSFGGSTDTQYF
many	TRBV29-1	-	TRBJ1-1	12	TGCAGCGTTGACGACCCGGGCACTGAAGCTTTCTTT	CSVDDPGTEAFF
few	TRBV4-2	-	TRBJ2-1	16	TGTGCCAGCAGCCAAGATCTGGGGCAGAACGGTAATGAGCAGTTCTTC	CASSQDLGQNGNEQFF
-	TRBV5-6	-	TRBJ2-7	15	TGTGCCAGCAGCTTGGTGTCGGGACTCTCCTACGAGCAGTACTTC	CASSLVSGLSYEQYF
few	TRBV7-9	-	TRBJ2-7	13	TGTGCCAGCAGCTTAGGGAGTTTGGGCGAGCAGTACTTC	CASSLGSLGEQYF
-	TRBV29-1	TRBD1	TRBJ1-1	13	TGCAGCGTACAGGGGGCGCTTAGGACTGAAGCTTTCTTT	CSVQGALRTEAFF
-	TRBV4-2	TRBD2	TRBJ2-5	13	TGTGCCAGCAGCTCAGCGGGGGGGGAGACCCAGTACTTC	CASSSAGGETQYF
few	TRBV7-2	-	TRBJ2-1	13	TGTGCCAGCAGCTTTAACCGAGACAATGAGCAGTTCTTC	CASSFNRDNEQFF
-	TRBV7-2	-	TRBJ2-5	14	TGTGCCAGCAGCTTAGGTGGCGGTCCAGAGACCCAGTACTTC	CASSLGGGPETQYF
few	TRBV28	-	TRBJ1-1	11	TGTGCCAGCAGGGGGCTGAGTGAAGCTTTCTTT	CASRGLSEAFF
-	TRBV9	TRBD2	TRBJ2-5	14	TGTGCCAGCAGCCCCCGGACTAGCTCGCAGACCCAGTACTTC	CASSPRTSSQTQYF
few	TRBV11-2	TRBD1	TRBJ2-7	14	TGTGCCAGCAGCTTGGACAGGAGAACCTACGAGCAGTACTTC	CASSLDRRTYEQYF
few	TRBV6-5	-	TRBJ2-5	15	TGTGCCAGCAGCCTCCGGTCCCTAAGGGGAGAGACCCAGTACTTC	CASSLRSLRGETQYF
few	TRBV18	-	TRBJ2-5	17	TGTGCCAGCTCACCACCTTTTGCGGAGGACGCGAAAGAGACCCAGTACTTC	CASSPPFAEDAKETQYF
-	TRBV19	-	TRBJ1-6	13	TGTGCCAGTAGTAACCCCGGGGAATCACCCCTCCACTTT	CASSNPGESPLHF
-	TRBV11-3	-	TRBJ2-5	16	TGTGCCAGCAGTCGGAAAGGGTCGGGGGGCACAGAGACCCAGTACTTC	CASSRKGSGGTETQYF
few	TRBV7-2	TRBD2	TRBJ2-7	15	TGTGCCAGCAGCTTTACTAGCGGGAGCATGGACGAGCAGTACTTC	CASSFTSGSMDEQYF
-	TRBV7-8	TRBD1	TRBJ1-4	15	TGTGCCAGCAGTCTATTACAGGGGCCACGGGAAAAACTGTTTTTT	CASSLLQGPREKLFF
few	TRBV14	TRBD2	TRBJ2-7	15	TGTGCCAGCAGCCAAGTAGCGGGAGGGGCCCAGGAGCAGTACTTC	CASSQVAGGAQEQYF
-	TRBV4-1	TRBD2	TRBJ2-1	15	TGCGCCAGCAGCCAAGCCAGCGGGACGTACAATGAGCAGTTCTTC	CASSQASGTYNEQFF
few	TRBV15	TRBD2	TRBJ2-7	14	TGTGCCACCAGGGAGCGGGGGGACTCCTACGAGCAGTACTTC	CATRERGDSYEQYF
-	TRBV19	-	TRBJ2-3	15	TGTGCCAGCGGGGAAGCGGCCCTCAGCACAGATACGCAGTATTTT	CASGEAALSTDTQYF
few	TRBV21-1	-	TRBJ2-1	18	TGTGCCAGCAGCAAAGAGTCTAGCGGGAGTGTCGGAATCAATGAGCAGTTCTTC	CASSKESSGSVGINEQFF
few	TRBV19	-	TRBJ2-5	14	TGTGCCAGTAGTAATCAGGGTGAGAAAGAGACCCAGTACTTC	CASSNQGEKETQYF
-	TRBV14	TRBD2	TRBJ2-7	14	TGTGCCAGCAGCCACCGGGCGGGGGGATACGAGCAGTACTTC	CASSHRAGGYEQYF
few	TRBV18	TRBD1	TRBJ1-5	16	TGTGCCAGCTCACTTGGACAGGTCGGGGAAGGGCAGCCCCAGCATTTT	CASSLGQVGEGQPQHF
-	TRBV29-1	TRBD2	TRBJ2-1	15	TGCAGCGTCACCTCCCGACTAGCGGGGAACAATGAGCAGTTCTTC	CSVTSRLAGNNEQFF
few	TRBV28	TRBD2	TRBJ2-1	16	TGTGCCAGCAGTTTATTTAGCGGGAGCTCCTACAATGAGCAGTTCTTC	CASSLFSGSSYNEQFF
-	TRBV6-6	-	TRBJ2-5	14	TGTGCCAGCAGTTCGCCCCTGCTTCGGGAGACCCAGTACTTC	CASSSPLLRETQYF
-	TRBV6-6	-	TRBJ1-3	16	TGTGCCAGCATAAAGGCGGGGCTGTTTTCTGGAAACACCATATATTTT	CASIKAGLFSGNTIYF
-	TRBV13	TRBD1	TRBJ1-1	12	TGTGCCAGCAGCTTAGGGGACAGGGAGGCTTTCTTT	CASSLGDREAFF
-	TRBV5-1	TRBD1	TRBJ2-2	16	TGCGCCAGCAGCCCAACAGGGGGCACGAACACCGGGGAGCTGTTTTTT	CASSPTGGTNTGELFF
few	TRBV18	-	TRBJ2-5	13	TGTGCCAGCTCCCCGGCGGTTCAAGAGACCCAGTACTTC	CASSPAVQETQYF
-	TRBV18	TRBD2	TRBJ2-7	17	TGTGCCAGCTCACTGGGACTAGCGGGAGGGAAGTCCTACGAGCAGTACTTC	CASSLGLAGGKSYEQYF
few	TRBV27	TRBD1	TRBJ2-7	15	TGTGCCAGCAGCCCGACCGGGACAGGGGCCTACGAGCAGTACTTC	CASSPTGTGAYEQYF
-	TRBV4-1	-	TRBJ2-4	14	TGCGCCAGCAGCTATCGGTTGGCGGCAAACATTCAGTACTTC	CASSYRLAANIQYF
-	TRBV29-1	-	TRBJ2-1	13	TGCAGCGTCGCCACCTTACCCCGCGATGAGCAGTTCTTC	CSVATLPRDEQFF
-	TRBV6-6	TRBD2	TRBJ2-2	14	TGTGCCAGCAACGGAGTAGCGGGAGACGGGGAGCTGTTTTTT	CASNGVAGDGELFF
-	TRBV4-1	-	TRBJ2-7	14	TGCGCCAGCAGCCAAGGAGAAAAAGTTGCCGAGCAGTACTTC	CASSQGEKVAEQYF
-	TRBV19	TRBD1	TRBJ1-5	16	TGTGCCAGTAGTACCACGACAGGGTTGCGCAATCAGCCCCAGCATTTT	CASSTTTGLRNQPQHF
-	TRBV7-2	-	TRBJ2-1	12	TGTGCCAGCAGCTTATACCGGGATGAGCAGTTCTTC	CASSLYRDEQFF
few	TRBV19	-	TRBJ2-5	13	TGTGCCAGTAGTGGAGGGGAGAGGCAGACCCAGTACTTC	CASSGGERQTQYF
many	TRBV19	-	TRBJ2-1	13	TGTGCCAGTACCCAGGATGCATACAATGAGCAGTTCTTC	CASTQDAYNEQFF
-	TRBV11-2	TRBD1	TRBJ1-1	15	TGTGCCAGCAGCTTACGGCAGGGGGCTTGGACTGAAGCTTTCTTT	CASSLRQGAWTEAFF
few	TRBV7-9	-	TRBJ1-4	16	TGTGCCAGCAGCCCTTCCCTAAGGGGAAGAGAGGAAAAACTGTTTTTT	CASSPSLRGREEKLFF
few	TRBV7-2	-	TRBJ2-6	15	TGTGCCAGCAGCTTAGGAGGGACAGGGGCCAACGTCCTGACTTTC	CASSLGGTGANVLTF
few	TRBV7-2	-	TRBJ2-7	13	TGTGCCAGCAGCTTAGGCGTATCCTACGAGCAGTACTTC	CASSLGVSYEQYF
few	TRBV7-9	TRBD1	TRBJ1-1	16	TGTGCCAGCAGACCCTGGTCCGGGACAGGGGAAACTGAAGCTTTCTTT	CASRPWSGTGETEAFF
few	TRBV18	-	TRBJ2-1	12	TGTGCCAGCTCACCACGGGGAGATGAGCAGTTCTTC	CASSPRGDEQFF